This T cell receptor beta chain was observed in a study of CD8+CD57+ T cells in acquired aplastic anemia. Overall study: On average, healthy donors gave 8.5 million to 13 million reads for CD4+ cells.

For CDR3 and TCR beta VDJ profiling, genomic DNA was the template used. One entry per CDR3 protein, called by TCRdb with MiXCR from the reads. In the table there are 200,000 to 250,000 distinct CDR3 sequences, around 60% of which are singletons. The CDR3 is 11 residues long. V lost 0 bases, J lost 18 bases, and 9 bases lay in between. Germline CDR1 SGHVS, CDR2 FNYEAQ. This clonotype was counted between two and nine times. Its antigen remains unknown. Regarding the study as a whole: Some 31 CD8+ CDR3 sequences were shared between patients and controls. Patients were compared with controls for CD8+ Simpson's diversity, and no significant difference emerged.

The sequence was collected from a human donor in good health. Sample: sorted CD4+, CD8+, or CD8+CD57+ T cells (not recorded which) from PBMCs. The V and J genes are TRBV7-6 and TRBJ1-6, with no clear D. As DNA, the CDR3 is TGTGCCAGCAGCTTAGCGCTACGGACCCACTTT. Its protein is CASSLALRTHF.